These 25 T cell receptor beta chains share one sample of origin, sequenced in a study of OX40 agonist ivuxolimab in advanced cancers. Only in-frame clones appear in the TCRdb table, and some are missing; sequencing was by immunoSEQ multiplex PCR. The table has about 30,000 clones, about three quarters seen once. The sample was CD4+ or CD8+ T cells sorted from blood, taken in a trial of the OX40 agonist ivuxolimab. The source of these receptors is an adult with an advanced solid tumor such as melanoma, head and neck, liver or kidney cancer.

The chain's CDR3 is CASSQAGGKETQYF. For the CDR3, the DNA is TGCGCCAGCAGTCAAGCAGGGGGGAAAGAGACCCAGTACTTC. V usage is TRBV5-1 and J usage is TRBJ2-5, with a possible D match to TRBD1 (7 bases). The germline V and J ends were trimmed by 5 bases and 3 bases, with 14 bases remaining between them. This CDR3 has 14 amino acids. Germline V gene lookup returns CDR1 SGHRS and CDR2 YFSETQ.

This clone was seen a few times. The V and J genes are TRBV18 and TRBJ2-2; 7 positions match TRBD1. This CDR3 comprises 15 residues. Germline CDR1 reads KGHSH; CDR2 reads LQKENI. J was trimmed by 2 bases and V by 6 bases; bases with no gene match: 6. The CDR3 region is CASSDGTANTGELFF. The CDR3 coding sequence is TGTGCCAGCTCCGACGGGACAGCAAACACCGGGGAGCTGTTTTTT.

The chain couples TRBV21-1 to TRBJ2-4; the tabulated D call, TRBD1, remains unverified against the DNA. TRBV21-1 is listed as a pseudogene. This CDR3 is 15 amino acids long. CDR3 in amino acids: CASSKAQGQQNIQYF. CDR3 sequence (DNA): TGTGCCAGCAGCAAAGCGCAGGGGCAACAAAACATTCAGTACTTC.

The chain couples TRBV5-6 to TRBJ2-5; TRBD2 matches 14 bases. This CDR3 comprises 15 residues. CDR1 SGHDT and CDR2 YYEEEE come from the germline V gene. V dropped 5 bases and J dropped 6; count of bases not matched to a gene: 6. The chain's CDR3 is CASRLTSGGAKTQYF. Written as DNA, the CDR3 is TGTGCCAGCAGGTTGACTAGCGGGGGGGCCAAGACCCAGTACTTC.

This clone was detected a few times. The chain employs TRBV7-2 and TRBJ1-3; D unresolved. The CDR3 sequence is 17 residues long. Trimming took 0 bases from V and 2 from J, leaving 14 bases between them. Germline assignment: CDR1 SGHTA and CDR2 FQGNSA. The CDR3 reads CASSLASEQAAGNTIYF. In nucleotides, the CDR3 is TGTGCCAGCAGCTTAGCGAGCGAGCAGGCCGCTGGAAACACCATATATTTT.

The chain has TRBV18 and TRBJ1-5; no clear D gene. CDR3 length equals 14 residues. The V end lost 2 bases, the J end lost 4 bases, and 9 bases lay between the germline ends. Germline values: CDR1 KGHSH, CDR2 LQKENI. The CDR3 DNA reads as TGTGCCAGCTCACCAGGGCAGCCTAATCAGCCCCAGCATTTT. Translated, it gives CASSPGQPNQPQHF.

The rearrangement joins TRBV10-1 to TRBJ1-1; D is possibly TRBD1 (6 bases). The CDR3 has 14 residues. V was clipped by 6 bases and J by 1 base, with 12 bases between them. The V gene's germline CDR1 is WNHNN and CDR2 SYGVQD (reference sequence). The CDR3, as DNA: TGCGCCAGCAGAAGGGAACAGGGGAACACTGAAGCTTTCTTT. It specifies CASRREQGNTEAFF.

The chain links TRBV10-1 to TRBJ2-5; 8 nucleotides line up with TRBD1. Losses at the gene ends were 9 bases for V and 7 bases for J; bases not matched to a gene: 10. This CDR3 is 13 amino acids long. The germline V gene has CDR1 WNHNN and CDR2 SYGVQD (reference sequence). CDR3 bases: TGCGCCAGTGCCCGGGACAGGACTGCGACCCAGTACTTC. Translating it yields CASARDRTATQYF.

The chain uses TRBV4-1 and TRBJ1-2; D remains unclear. Trimming cost V 0 bases and J 4 bases, with 6 bases left between them. The CDR3 spans 13 residues. Germline CDR1 and CDR2: MGHRA and YSYEKL. The CDR3 region is CASSQDFLYGYTF. CDR3 DNA: TGCGCCAGCAGCCAAGATTTTCTCTATGGCTACACCTTC.

The chain joins TRBV5-4 to TRBJ1-2; 9 nucleotides agree with TRBD1. V lost 3 bases and J lost 4; bases outside the gene matches: 7. Germline values: CDR1 SGHNT, CDR2 YYREEE (reference sequence). CDR3 length: 15 amino acids. CDR3: CASSSLQGAGYGYTF. The CDR3 DNA reads TGTGCCAGCAGCTCACTACAGGGGGCTGGCTATGGCTACACCTTC.

This sequence joins TRBV10-3 and TRBJ2-3; unclear D gene. CDR1 and CDR2 from the germline V gene are ENHRY and SYGVKD. This CDR3 is 14 amino acids long. The V end was cut by 4 bases, the J end by 2 bases, with 10 bases between. CDR3 loop: CAISARTNTDTQYF. The DNA for the CDR3 is TGTGCCATCAGTGCCAGAACTAACACAGATACGCAGTATTTT.

The V call is TRBV6-6, the J call TRBJ1-1; no clear D. Germline CDR1 is MNHNY and CDR2 is SVGAGI (reference sequence). The V end was cut by 2 bases, the J end by 5 bases, with 12 bases between. CDR3 length: 14 amino acids. The CDR3 is CASSYAFTGTEAFF. The CDR3, as DNA: TGTGCCAGCAGTTACGCCTTTACGGGGACTGAAGCTTTCTTT.

The rearrangement uses TRBV18 and TRBJ2-7, with D hard to call. The CDR3 is 13 residues long. V lost 3 bases, J lost 6 bases, and 12 bases lay in between. Germline CDR1 is KGHSH and CDR2 is LQKENI. The DNA of the CDR3 is TGTGCCAGCTCACCCGATTTGGTGGTCGAGCAGTACTTC. Its translation: CASSPDLVVEQYF.

This clone was counted a few times. J is TRBJ2-7 and V is TRBV5-1; the D gene is possibly TRBD2 (5 bases). With 2 bases removed from V and 1 base from J, the gap between germline ends came to 13 bases. The CDR3 runs 15 residues. The V gene's germline CDR1 is SGHRS and CDR2 YFSETQ. The CDR3 is CASSFSPEGSYEQYF. Written as DNA, the CDR3 is TGCGCCAGCAGCTTTTCCCCAGAGGGATCCTACGAGCAGTACTTC.

The rearrangement links TRBV6-1 to TRBJ1-2; D is ambiguous. V was pared by 0 bases and J by 0 bases, with 14 bases between. The germline V gene encodes CDR1 MNHNS and CDR2 SASEGT. The CDR3 runs to 17 residues. CDR3 bases: TGTGCCAGCAGTGAAGCGCTTTTCGCGACATCTAACTATGGCTACACCTTC. Amino acid sequence: CASSEALFATSNYGYTF.

V and J are TRBV19 and TRBJ1-1, with D uncertain. CDR3 length: 16 amino acids. Germline V gives CDR1 LNHDA, CDR2 SQIVND (reference sequence). V lost 4 bases to trimming and J lost 4 bases, with 19 bases between them. Here the CDR3 reads CASSTRAGGRATEAFF. CDR3 DNA: TGTGCCAGTAGTACTCGGGCAGGAGGTCGAGCCACTGAAGCTTTCTTT.

The chain is built from TRBV5-1 and TRBJ2-3, with TRBD2 identical over 9 bases. There are 17 residues in the CDR3. The trim removed 2 bases at V and 1 base at J, leaving 8 bases unmatched. Germline loops: CDR1 SGHRS, CDR2 YFSETQ. The CDR3 region is CASSFSGGFFGTDTQYF. The CDR3 DNA follows: TGCGCCAGCAGCTTTAGCGGGGGTTTTTTTGGCACAGATACGCAGTATTTT.

The chain is built from TRBV5-4 and TRBJ1-1; D perhaps matches TRBD1 (6 bases). The CDR3 is made up of 13 amino acids. V dropped 4 bases and J dropped 7 bases, with 14 bases sitting between them. Germline lookup yields CDR1 SGHNT and CDR2 YYREEE (reference sequence). CDR3 region: CASSRDRKIEAFF. The CDR3 DNA reads TGTGCCAGCAGCCGCGACAGGAAAATTGAAGCTTTCTTT.

This clone has just one count. The chain is built from TRBV19 and TRBJ2-5; 12 nucleotides align to TRBD2. Germline V gene data show CDR1 as LNHDA and CDR2 as SQIVND (reference sequence). CDR3 length equals 17 residues. Trimming removed 4 bases from V and 5 bases from J; junction bases left unmatched: 11. For the CDR3, the DNA is TGTGCCAGTAGTAACGGACTAGCGGGGACCTCCCGGGAGACCCAGTACTTC. Translated: CASSNGLAGTSRETQYF. Supplemented by reference TRBV19 and TRBJ2-5, the full variable domain reads DGGITQSPKYLFRKEGQNVTLSCEQNLNHDAMYWYRQDPGQGLRLIYYSQIVNDFQKGDIAEGYSVSREKKESFPLTVTSAQKNPTAFYLCASSNGLAGTSRETQYFGPGTRLLVL.

The V gene is TRBV5-4, the J gene TRBJ2-7; D remains unclear. V was clipped by 4 bases and J by 2 bases, with 13 bases between them. This CDR3 is 14 amino acids long. Germline V CDR1 and CDR2: SGHNT, YYREEE (reference sequence). The CDR3 nucleotides are TGTGCCAGCAGCCCTGGCTCACTACCCTACGAGCAGTACTTC. It codes for CASSPGSLPYEQYF.

The chain uses TRBV11-2 and TRBJ1-1; D remains unclear. The germline V gene has CDR1 SGHAT and CDR2 FQNNGV. V dropped 1 base and J dropped 4 bases, with 7 bases sitting between them. The CDR3 is 13 amino acids. In DNA form, the CDR3 reads TGTGCCAGCAGCTTAGGGATAGGCACTGAAGCTTTCTTT. Translating gives CASSLGIGTEAFF.

The chain has TRBV6-1 and TRBJ2-5; D gene unclear. Trimming took off 2 bases at V and 5 bases at J, with 6 bases between the two ends. The CDR3 runs 12 residues. CDR1 and CDR2 (germline): MNHNS, SASEGT. In nucleotides, the CDR3 is TGTGCCAGCAGTGAACTCCGGGAGACCCAGTACTTC. Its protein product is CASSELRETQYF.

This clone has a handful of counts. The chain couples TRBV6-1 to TRBJ1-4; D unclear. Germline V lookup: CDR1 MNHNS, CDR2 SASEGT. CDR3 length: 15 amino acids. V was trimmed by 7 bases and J by 8 bases, leaving 20 bases between them. In DNA form, the CDR3 reads TGTGCCAGCACTCTTACCAGGAGGTTCGGAGAAAAACTGTTTTTT. Protein sequence: CASTLTRRFGEKLFF.

The chain recombines TRBV7-2 with TRBJ1-6, with 9 bases matching TRBD1. This CDR3 region has 14 residues. V trimming: 6 bases; J trimming: 7 bases; junction bases outside the gene matches: 4. Germline CDR1 and CDR2: SGHTA and FQGNSA. CDR3 bases: TGTGCCAGCAGTTCGACAGGGGGAAATTCACCCCTCCACTTT. The encoded protein is CASSSTGGNSPLHF. Combining the CDR3 with reference TRBV7-2 and TRBJ1-6 gives the whole variable domain GAGVSQSPSNKVTEKGKDVELRCDPISGHTALYWYRQSLGQGLEFLIYFQGNSAPDKSGLPSDRFSAERTGGSVSTLTIQRTQQEDSAVYLCASSSTGGNSPLHFGNGTRLTVT.

CDR3 amino acids: CASSWGGSGTSGNTIYF. In DNA form, the CDR3 reads TGTGCCAGCAGCTGGGGTGGTTCGGGGACTTCTGGAAACACCATATATTTT. The gene calls are TRBV5-5 and TRBJ1-3; weak D call: TRBD1 (5 bases). Germline CDR1 and CDR2: SGHKS and YYEKEE (reference sequence). V shed 3 bases and J shed 1 base, with 17 bases lying between them. The CDR3 is made up of 17 amino acids.